This T cell receptor beta chain was observed in a study of blood T cell repertoires in COVID-19. Repertoires were generated with immunoSEQ multiplex PCR, while TCRdb's copy carries only in-frame clones and drops some. Seen here are around 300,000 clones, 80% to 90% observed once, and the top ten hold approximately 5.3%. CDR3 length: 15 residues. Germline V lookup: CDR1 LNHDA, CDR2 SQIVND (reference sequence). J lost 1 base, V lost 4 bases, and 6 bases had no gene match. This study enrolled people aged 18 to 89 from approximately 24 US geographic areas. Which cohort a participant joined came from the clinical history participants gave. What the recovered Cohort 3 donors had was two negative PCRs, clearance, or symptom resolution.

The TCR comes from a woman in her twenties or thirties who had recovered from COVID-19. Sequenced sample: PBMCs or T cells enriched from blood (not recorded which). The J gene is TRBJ2-7, the V gene TRBV19; TRBD1 aligns across 8 bases. This CDR3 is CASSSYRGSSYEQYF. Here the CDR3 DNA reads TGTGCCAGTAGTAGCTACAGGGGGAGTTCCTACGAGCAGTACTTC. The whole variable domain, remainder taken from reference TRBV19 and TRBJ2-7, is DGGITQSPKYLFRKEGQNVTLSCEQNLNHDAMYWYRQDPGQGLRLIYYSQIVNDFQKGDIAEGYSVSREKKESFPLTVTSAQKNPTAFYLCASSSYRGSSYEQYFGPGTRLTVT.